The 16 T cell receptor beta chains below come from one sample, sequenced in a study of T cells in women clearing cervical HPV infection (dated 2018 in TCRdb). Receptor amplification or capture employed the immunoSEQ multiplex PCR assay. TCRdb's version of the immuneACCESS table is confined to in-frame rearrangements and falls short of the full clone set. An unresolved V gene accounts for under half of the shortfall where checked; the remainder is of unknown origin. The table for this sample shows 30,000 or so clones. The leading ten clones occupy around 8% of the sample. The sample consisted of blood buffy coat. The origin of the receptors is a woman aged 18 to 69 with a cervical HPV16 infection that either progressed to CIN3+ or cleared (not recorded which).

Notes on this clone: One end of the junction fails to match germline, which may point to a read error. The read halts 3 residues ahead of the CDR3 end, with the missing end drawn from the germline J gene. The chain recombines TRBV7-3 with TRBJ1-1; maybe TRBD1 (5 bases). Germline values: CDR1 SGHTA, CDR2 FQGTGA. The CDR3 extends over 13 amino acids. This CDR3 is CASSLTENTGAFF. The part of the CDR3 DNA that was read is TGTGCCAGCAGCTTGACAGAGAACACTGGA.

Remarks on this clone: Sequencing ends 3 residues short of the CDR3 end; the germline J gene provides the rest. V and J are TRBV7-3 and TRBJ2-2; D is unclear. CDR1 and CDR2 (germline): SGHTA, FQGTGA. This CDR3 spans 14 amino acids. Trimming stripped 5 bases from V and 3 bases from J, with 10 bases between. CDR3 in amino acids: CASSVSSDTGELFF. CDR3 DNA (partial): TGTGCCAGCAGCGTTAGTTCGGACACCGGGGAG. The whole variable domain, filled in from reference TRBV7-3 and TRBJ2-2, reads GAGVSQTPSNKVTEKGKYVELRCDPISGHTALYWYRQSLGQGPEFLIYFQGTGAADDSGLPNDRFFAVRPEGSVSTLKIQRTERGDSAVYLCASSVSSDTGELFFGEGSRLTVL.

Comment on this clone: The read terminates 3 residues before the CDR3 end, so the remaining end is supplied by the germline J gene. The rearrangement joins TRBV18 to TRBJ1-2; 9 bases agree with TRBD1. This CDR3 has 13 amino acids. CDR1 and CDR2 (germline): KGHSH, LQKENI. The CDR3 loop is CASSRDRAETYTF. The sequenced CDR3 bases are TGTGCCAGCTCTCGGGACAGGGCGGAGACC.

Remarks on this clone: The CDR3 end is not reached by the read, which stops 3 residues before it; the germline J gene fills it in. The gene calls are TRBV5-1 and TRBJ1-1; the D gene is possibly TRBD1 (5 bases). V was cut by 5 bases and J by 3 bases, with 14 bases left in between. The CDR3 spans 14 residues. Germline V CDR1 and CDR2: SGHRS, YFSETQ. The CDR3 is CASSSGPGDTEAFF. The covered CDR3 bases are TGCGCCAGCAGTTCGGGACCGGGGGACACTGAA. Filled out from reference TRBV5-1 and TRBJ1-1, the complete variable domain reads KAGVTQTPRYLIKTRGQQVTLSCSPISGHRSVSWYQQTPGQGLQFLFEYFSETQRNKGNFPGRFSGRQFSNSRSEMNVSTLELGDSALYLCASSSGPGDTEAFFGQGTRLTVV.

Regarding this clone: The read halts 3 residues ahead of the CDR3 end, with the missing end drawn from the germline J gene. The V gene is TRBV7-9, the J gene TRBJ2-5, with TRBD2 identical over 7 bases. This CDR3 comprises 15 residues. CDR1 is SEHNR, CDR2 FQNEAQ, per germline (reference sequence). CDR3 DNA, as far as it was read: TGTGCCAGCAGCTTAAAGCGGGGAGACACAGATACC. Protein sequence: CASSLKRGDTDT. The whole CDR3 sequence reads CASSLKRGDTDTQYF.

Comments on this clone: The read ends 3 residues before the CDR3 terminus; that terminus is restored from the germline J gene. The rearrangement uses TRBV5-6 and TRBJ1-6, with D possibly TRBD1 on 5 matching bases. The germline V gene encodes CDR1 SGHDT and CDR2 YYEEEE. V was clipped by 6 bases and J by 7 bases, with 11 bases between them. This CDR3 has 13 residues. The CDR3 reads CASTVGQNSPLHF. CDR3 DNA (partial): TGTGCCAGCACCGTGGGGCAGAATTCACCC.

About this clone: The CDR3 end lies 3 residues beyond the end of the read and is filled in from the germline J gene. This rearrangement joins TRBV6-2 or TRBV6-3 to TRBJ1-2, with D possibly being TRBD1 (6 bases). V was clipped by 6 bases and J by 4 bases, with 12 bases between them. This CDR3 is 13 amino acids long. Germline loops: CDR1 MNHEY, CDR2 SVGEGT. The part of the CDR3 DNA that was read is TGTGCCAGCAGGTACCGGGACATCTATGGC. This sequence encodes CASRYRDIYG. The whole CDR3 is CASRYRDIYGYTF.

About this clone itself: The read stops 3 residues short of the end of the CDR3; the missing end is completed from the germline J gene. The chain links TRBV18 to TRBJ2-1, with 10 bases matching TRBD2. Germline V CDR1 and CDR2: KGHSH, LQKENI. The CDR3 loop spans 16 amino acids. J lost 6 bases, V lost 1 base, and 6 bases had no gene match. The CDR3 is CASSPQSSGGVNEQFF. CDR3 DNA, as far as it was read: TGTGCCAGCTCACCACAATCCAGCGGGGGGGTCAATGAG.

This clone is identified as medium-sized from frequency. From the germline J gene comes the end of the CDR3, since the read stops 3 residues before it. The V gene is TRBV19, the J gene TRBJ2-5, with 14 bases lining up with TRBD2. The germline CDR1 and CDR2 sequences are LNHDA and SQIVND (reference sequence). The CDR3 spans 17 residues. J was trimmed by 2 bases and V by 6 bases; bases with no gene match: 8. The CDR3 sequence is CASRRTSGGFIQETQYF. Incomplete CDR3 DNA: TGTGCCAGTAGGCGGACTAGCGGGGGGTTTATTCAAGAGACC. Using reference TRBV19 and TRBJ2-5 for the parts outside the CDR3, the full variable domain is DGGITQSPKYLFRKEGQNVTLSCEQNLNHDAMYWYRQDPGQGLRLIYYSQIVNDFQKGDIAEGYSVSREKKESFPLTVTSAQKNPTAFYLCASRRTSGGFIQETQYFGPGTRLLVL.

As to this clone: The read ends 3 residues shy of where the CDR3 ends; the end is completed using the germline J gene. The V call is TRBV19, the J call TRBJ2-2; 10 nucleotides match TRBD2. The CDR3 is made up of 14 amino acids. Germline V gene data show CDR1 as LNHDA and CDR2 as SQIVND (reference sequence). V lost 8 bases and J lost 6; bases outside the gene matches: 6. CDR3 protein: CASSRLAGSGELFF. CDR3 bases read: TGTGCCAGTTCGAGACTAGCGGGTTCCGGGGAG.

Remarks on this clone: The read ends 3 residues early relative to the CDR3; the germline J gene fills the gap. The rearrangement joins TRBV30 to TRBJ2-2; 13 bases agree with TRBD2. V shed 2 bases and J 4 bases; nucleotides not matched to a gene: 4. The CDR3 is made up of 16 amino acids. Germline V gives CDR1 GTSNPN, CDR2 SVGIG (reference sequence). The covered CDR3 bases are TGTGCCTGGAGTCCGGGACTAGCGGGACTCACCGGGGAG. This sequence encodes CAWSPGLAGLTGE. The whole CDR3 is CAWSPGLAGLTGELFF. The full variable domain, in which reference TRBV30 and TRBJ2-2 provide the parts outside the CDR3, is SQTIHQWPATLVQPVGSPLSLECTVEGTSNPNLYWYRQAAGRGLQLLFYSVGIGQISSEVPQNLSASRPQDRQFILSSKKLLLSDSGFYLCAWSPGLAGLTGELFFGEGSRLTVL.

A note on this clone: The sequenced fragment ends 3 residues before the CDR3 boundary, so the rest is inferred from the germline J gene. V gene TRBV5-4 combines with J gene TRBJ1-6; D possibly corresponds to TRBD1 (6 bases). The CDR3 sequence is 14 residues long. The germline CDR1 and CDR2 sequences are SGHNT and YYREEE (reference sequence). V lost 4 bases and J lost 5, with 10 bases in between. CDR3 DNA, as far as it was read: TGTGCCAGCAGCCCGGGACAAGATAATTCACCC. Protein product: CASSPGQDNSP. The complete CDR3 reads CASSPGQDNSPLHF.

Of note for this clone: The read ends 3 residues shy of where the CDR3 ends; the end is completed using the germline J gene. The gene calls are TRBV20-1 and TRBJ1-1; 7 bases fit TRBD1. The CDR3 is 14 residues long. V lost 6 bases, J lost 0 bases, and 7 bases stayed unmatched. Germline lookup yields CDR1 DFQATT and CDR2 SNEGSKA (reference sequence). The chain's CDR3 is CSAHPDRLNTEAFF. The CDR3 DNA, read in part, is TGCAGTGCCCACCCGGACAGGTTGAACACTGAA.

For this clone: The read terminates 3 residues before the CDR3 end, so the remaining end is supplied by the germline J gene. V and J are TRBV7-3 and TRBJ2-5; TRBD2 matches at 12 bases. V dropped 4 bases and J dropped 5; count of bases not matched to a gene: 11. The CDR3 has 17 residues. The germline V gene has CDR1 SGHTA and CDR2 FQGTGA. CDR3: CASSSSPLAGGVETQYF. The CDR3 bases that were read are TGTGCCAGCAGCTCCAGCCCACTAGCGGGAGGCGTGGAGACC.

Points on this clone: The read falls 3 residues short of the CDR3 end, and the missing part is taken from the germline J gene. The V call is TRBV19, the J call TRBJ1-3, with D possibly TRBD1 on 5 matching bases. The CDR3 is 13 amino acids. Germline-derived CDR1 and CDR2 are LNHDA and SQIVND (reference sequence). Incomplete CDR3 DNA: TGTGCCAGTAGCATCGAGGGAAGGGGTACC. This gives the protein CASSIEGRGT. The CDR3 in its entirety is CASSIEGRGTIYF.

Worth noting for this clone: The junction departs from the called germline gene at one end, perhaps through a read error. Sequencing ends 3 residues short of the CDR3 end; the germline J gene provides the rest. The rearrangement uses TRBV5-1 and TRBJ2-3; 8 bases align to TRBD2. The CDR3 consists of 17 residues. Germline lookup yields CDR1 SGHRS and CDR2 YFSETQ. The covered CDR3 bases are TGCGCCAACAGCTTGGTCTACCGAGCGGGAGTTCTATATACG. It translates to CANSLVYRAGVLYT. The whole CDR3 is CANSLVYRAGVLYTQYF.